Described below is a single T cell receptor beta chain sequence and its context. The CDR3 is 15 amino acids. Germline CDR1 reads MDHEN; CDR2 reads SYDVKM. The V end was cut by 2 bases, the J end by 2 bases, with 13 bases between. These data belong to a study of shared clonotypes between healthy human individuals. Study context: A couple of women and three men aged 18 to 49 made up the donors.

Positively selected for CCR7, the CD45RO-negative cells used as naive CD8 cells excluded terminally differentiated effector memory CD45RA+ cells. TCRdb's table, derived via immunoSEQ multiplex PCR, lists solely in-frame clones and lacks some. The sample holds a few hundred thousand clones; nearly 97% are singletons and the top ten take about 0.11%. The sample consisted of naive CD8+ T cells sorted from blood. The chain employs TRBV28 and TRBJ2-7; a possible D gene is TRBD2 (6 bases). The sequence was obtained from a woman aged 25 to 45 in good health. The DNA for the CDR3 is TGTGCCAGCAGTTTAGGGTCTAGCGCAGCCTACGAGCAGTACTTC. Translated: CASSLGSSAAYEQYF.